The 2 T cell receptor beta chains below all came from one sample that was sequenced in a study of response to subunit inactivated influenza vaccine listed by TCRdb under 2018. Libraries were built with RT-PCR. The sample was run on an Illumina HiSeq 2500. The raw public data were reprocessed by TCRdb itself: fastp quality trimming at Q25, MiXCR clonotype calling, in-frame beta chains only. Entries that share a CDR3 protein sequence are merged under the most common genes and DNA. This sample comprises some 640,000 distinct CDR3 sequences, approximately 14% of them detected only once. The top ten hold 5.5% to 7% of the sample. This specimen was PBMCs from blood, taken 14 to 15 days before vaccination. These receptors were taken from a man between 50 and 59 years old who received an inactivated influenza vaccine. Donor details come from another sample of the same person, matched by shared clones.

This clonotype was seen a few times. This chain links TRBV6-1 with TRBJ1-4, with TRBD1 matching over 7 bases. V lost 0 bases, J lost 3 bases, and 10 bases stayed unmatched. The length of the CDR3 is 18 residues. CDR1 is MNHNS and CDR2 is SASEGT in the germline V gene. CDR3 protein: CASSEAVQGGAPNEKLFF. The DNA for the CDR3 is TGTGCCAGCAGTGAAGCGGTCCAGGGGGGCGCTCCTAATGAAAAACTGTTTTTT.

The chain employs TRBV25-1 and TRBJ2-7; D is possibly TRBD1 (6 bases). Germline lookup yields CDR1 MGHDK and CDR2 SYGVNS. V was cut by 2 bases and J by 3 bases, with 11 bases left in between. The CDR3 has 14 amino acids. CDR3 nucleotide sequence: TGTGCCAGCAGTGAACACAGGGACGGCTACGAGCAGTACTTC. This sequence encodes CASSEHRDGYEQYF.